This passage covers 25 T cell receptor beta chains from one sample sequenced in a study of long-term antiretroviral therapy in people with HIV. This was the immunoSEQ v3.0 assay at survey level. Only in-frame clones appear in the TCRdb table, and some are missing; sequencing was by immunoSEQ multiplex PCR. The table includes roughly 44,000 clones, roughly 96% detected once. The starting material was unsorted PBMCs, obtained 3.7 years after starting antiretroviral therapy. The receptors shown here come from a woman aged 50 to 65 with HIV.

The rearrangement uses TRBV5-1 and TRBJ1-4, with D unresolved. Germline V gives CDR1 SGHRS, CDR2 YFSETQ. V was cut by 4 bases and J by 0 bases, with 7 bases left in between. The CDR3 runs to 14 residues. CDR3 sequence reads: CASSLTPTNEKLFF. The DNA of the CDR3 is TGCGCCAGCAGCCTAACACCAACTAATGAAAAACTGTTTTTT.

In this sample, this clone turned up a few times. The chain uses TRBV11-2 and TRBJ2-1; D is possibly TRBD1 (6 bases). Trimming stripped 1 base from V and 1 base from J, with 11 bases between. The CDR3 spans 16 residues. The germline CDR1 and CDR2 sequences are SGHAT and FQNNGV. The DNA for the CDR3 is TGTGCCAGCAGCTTAGTTCAGGGGAGTTCCTACAATGAGCAGTTCTTC. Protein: CASSLVQGSSYNEQFF.

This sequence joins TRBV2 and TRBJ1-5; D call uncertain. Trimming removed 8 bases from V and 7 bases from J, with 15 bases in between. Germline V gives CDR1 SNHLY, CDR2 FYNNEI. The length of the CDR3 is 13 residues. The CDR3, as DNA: TGTGCCAGCTCGCGGGAGGGTAGGCAGCCCCAGCATTTT. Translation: CASSREGRQPQHF. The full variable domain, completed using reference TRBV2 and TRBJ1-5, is EPEVTQTPSHQVTQMGQEVILRCVPISNHLYFYWYRQILGQKVEFLVSFYNNEISEKSEIFDDQFSVERPDGSNFTLKIRSTKLEDSAMYFCASSREGRQPQHFGDGTRLSIL.

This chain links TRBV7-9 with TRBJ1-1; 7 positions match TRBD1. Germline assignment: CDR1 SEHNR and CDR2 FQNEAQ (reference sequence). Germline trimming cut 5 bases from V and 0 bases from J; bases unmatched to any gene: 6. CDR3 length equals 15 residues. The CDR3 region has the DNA TGTGCCAGCAGCACGGGGGACAGAGTGAACACTGAAGCTTTCTTT. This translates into CASSTGDRVNTEAFF. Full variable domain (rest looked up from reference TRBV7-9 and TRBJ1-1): DTGVSQNPRHKITKRGQNVTFRCDPISEHNRLYWYRQTLGQGPEFLTYFQNEAQLEKSRLLSDRFSAERPKGSFSTLEIQRTEQGDSAMYLCASSTGDRVNTEAFFGQGTRLTVV.

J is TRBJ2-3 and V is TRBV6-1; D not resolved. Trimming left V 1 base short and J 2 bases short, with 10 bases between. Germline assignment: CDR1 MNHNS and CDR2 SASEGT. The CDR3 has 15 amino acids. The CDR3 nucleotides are TGTGCCAGCAGTGAAGTGGCTACTTACACAGATACGCAGTATTTT. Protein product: CASSEVATYTDTQYF.

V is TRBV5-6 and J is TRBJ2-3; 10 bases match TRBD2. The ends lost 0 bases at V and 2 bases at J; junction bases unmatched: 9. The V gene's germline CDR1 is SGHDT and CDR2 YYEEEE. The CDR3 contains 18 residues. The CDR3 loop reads CASSLGLSSGGHTDTQYF. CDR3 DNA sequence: TGTGCCAGCAGCTTGGGGCTTTCTAGCGGGGGCCACACAGATACGCAGTATTTT.

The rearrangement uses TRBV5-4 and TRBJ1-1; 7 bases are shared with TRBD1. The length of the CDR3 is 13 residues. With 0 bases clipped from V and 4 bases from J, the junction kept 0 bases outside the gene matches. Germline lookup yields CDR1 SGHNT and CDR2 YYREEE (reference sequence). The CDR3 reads CASSLDRGTEAFF. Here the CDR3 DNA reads TGTGCCAGCAGCTTGGACAGGGGCACTGAAGCTTTCTTT.

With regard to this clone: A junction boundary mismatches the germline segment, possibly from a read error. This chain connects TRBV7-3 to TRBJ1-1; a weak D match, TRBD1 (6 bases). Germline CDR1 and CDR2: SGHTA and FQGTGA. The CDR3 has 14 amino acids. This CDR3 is CASRLTGPSTEAFF. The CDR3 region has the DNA TGTGCCAGCAGATTAACAGGGCCCTCCACTGAAGCTTTCTTT.

CDR3 bases: TGTGCCAGCTCACCAGAGTCAAGGAGCTCCTACGAGCAGTACTTC. This gives the protein CASSPESRSSYEQYF. The chain joins TRBV18 to TRBJ2-7, with D unresolved. There are 15 residues in the CDR3. Trimming removed 2 bases from V and 0 bases from J, with 11 bases in between. CDR1 KGHSH and CDR2 LQKENI come from the germline V gene.

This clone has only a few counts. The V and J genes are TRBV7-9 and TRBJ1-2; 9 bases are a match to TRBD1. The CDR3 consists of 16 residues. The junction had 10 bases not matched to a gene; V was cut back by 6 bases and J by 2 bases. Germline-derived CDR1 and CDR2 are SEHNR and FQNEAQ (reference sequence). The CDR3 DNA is TGTGCCAGCAGAACACTTGGGGACAGGGTGAACTATGGCTACACCTTC. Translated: CASRTLGDRVNYGYTF.

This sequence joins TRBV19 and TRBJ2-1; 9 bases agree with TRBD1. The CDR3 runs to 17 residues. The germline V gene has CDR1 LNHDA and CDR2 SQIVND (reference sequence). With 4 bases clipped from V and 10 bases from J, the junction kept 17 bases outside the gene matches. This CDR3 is CASSNRPGTGTREEQFF. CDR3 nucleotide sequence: TGTGCCAGTAGTAACCGCCCCGGGACAGGGACGAGGGAGGAGCAGTTCTTC.

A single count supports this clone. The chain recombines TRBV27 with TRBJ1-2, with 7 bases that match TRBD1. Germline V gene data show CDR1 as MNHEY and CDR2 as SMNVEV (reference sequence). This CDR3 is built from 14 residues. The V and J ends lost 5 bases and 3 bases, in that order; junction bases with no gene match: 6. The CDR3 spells CASSPQGTDYGYTF. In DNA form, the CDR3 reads TGTGCCAGCAGTCCCCAGGGGACAGACTATGGCTACACCTTC.

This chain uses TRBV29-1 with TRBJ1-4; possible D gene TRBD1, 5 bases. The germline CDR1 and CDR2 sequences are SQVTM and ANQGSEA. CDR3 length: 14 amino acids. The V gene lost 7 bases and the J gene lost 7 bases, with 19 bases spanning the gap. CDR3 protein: CSALPGTFGEKLFF. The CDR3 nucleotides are TGCAGCGCCTTGCCAGGGACTTTTGGTGAAAAACTGTTTTTT. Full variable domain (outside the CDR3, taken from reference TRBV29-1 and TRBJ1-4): SAVISQKPSRDICQRGTSLTIQCQVDSQVTMMFWYRQQPGQSLTLIATANQGSEATYESGFVIDKFPISRPNLTFSTLTVSNMSPEDSSIYLCSALPGTFGEKLFFGSGTQLSVL.

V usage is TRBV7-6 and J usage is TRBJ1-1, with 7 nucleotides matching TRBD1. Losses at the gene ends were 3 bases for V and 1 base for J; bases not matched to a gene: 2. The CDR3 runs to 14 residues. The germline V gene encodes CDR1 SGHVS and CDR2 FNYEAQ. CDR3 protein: CASSLTGTNTEAFF. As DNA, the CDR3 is TGTGCCAGCAGCTTGACAGGGACGAACACTGAAGCTTTCTTT. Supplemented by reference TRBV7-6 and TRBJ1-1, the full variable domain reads GAGVSQSPRYKVTKRGQDVALRCDPISGHVSLYWYRQALGQGPEFLTYFNYEAQQDKSGLPNDRFSAERPEGSISTLTIQRTEQRDSAMYRCASSLTGTNTEAFFGQGTRLTVV.

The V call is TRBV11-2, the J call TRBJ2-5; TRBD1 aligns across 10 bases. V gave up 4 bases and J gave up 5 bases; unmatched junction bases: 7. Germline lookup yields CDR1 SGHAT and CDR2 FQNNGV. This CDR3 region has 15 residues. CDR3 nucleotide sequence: TGTGCCAGCAGCTCCTCGACAGGGGGCGGCGAGACCCAGTACTTC. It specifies CASSSSTGGGETQYF.

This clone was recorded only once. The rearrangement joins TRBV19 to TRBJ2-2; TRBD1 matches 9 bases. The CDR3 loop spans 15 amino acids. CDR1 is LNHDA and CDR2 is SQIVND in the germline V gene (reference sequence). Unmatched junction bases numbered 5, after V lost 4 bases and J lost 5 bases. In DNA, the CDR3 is TGTGCCAGTAGTACCCGGACAGGGGAAACCGGGGAGCTGTTTTTT. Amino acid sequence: CASSTRTGETGELFF.

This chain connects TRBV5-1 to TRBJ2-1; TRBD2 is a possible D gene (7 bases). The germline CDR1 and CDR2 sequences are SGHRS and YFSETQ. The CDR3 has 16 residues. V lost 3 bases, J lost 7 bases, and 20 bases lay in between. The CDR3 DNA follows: TGCGCCAGCAGCTCTTTTGCGGGGGCCCGCCGGAATGAGCAGTTCTTC. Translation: CASSSFAGARRNEQFF.

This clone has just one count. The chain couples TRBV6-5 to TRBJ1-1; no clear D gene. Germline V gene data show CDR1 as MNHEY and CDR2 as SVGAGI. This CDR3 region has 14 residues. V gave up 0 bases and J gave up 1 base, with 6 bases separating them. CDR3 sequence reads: CASSYSEGNTEAFF. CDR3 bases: TGTGCCAGCAGTTACTCGGAGGGGAACACTGAAGCTTTCTTT.

The CDR3 loop is CASSILGSYEQYF. DNA for the CDR3: TGCGCCAGCAGCATTTTGGGCTCCTACGAGCAGTACTTC. The rearrangement joins TRBV10-2 to TRBJ2-7; D uncertain. Germline assignment: CDR1 WSHSY and CDR2 SAAADI. The V end lost 6 bases, the J end lost 0 bases, and 9 bases lay between the germline ends. This CDR3 is 13 amino acids long.

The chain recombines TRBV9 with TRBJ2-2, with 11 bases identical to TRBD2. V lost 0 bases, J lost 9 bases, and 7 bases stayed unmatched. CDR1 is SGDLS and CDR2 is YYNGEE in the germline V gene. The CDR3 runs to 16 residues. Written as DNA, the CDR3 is TGTGCCAGCAGCGTAGGGCTAGCGGGGGGTGATCGGGAGCTGTTTTTT. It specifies CASSVGLAGGDRELFF. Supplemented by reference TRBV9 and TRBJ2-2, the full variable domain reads DSGVTQTPKHLITATGQRVTLRCSPRSGDLSVYWYQQSLDQGLQFLIQYYNGEERAKGNILERFSAQQFPDLHSELNLSSLELGDSALYFCASSVGLAGGDRELFFGEGSRLTVL.

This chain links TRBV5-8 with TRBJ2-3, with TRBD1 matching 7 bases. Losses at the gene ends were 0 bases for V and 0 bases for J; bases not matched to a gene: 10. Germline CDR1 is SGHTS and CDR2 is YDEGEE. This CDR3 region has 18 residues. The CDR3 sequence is CASSLVFSTGPSTDTQYF. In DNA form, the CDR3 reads TGTGCCAGCAGCTTGGTGTTTTCGACAGGGCCTAGCACAGATACGCAGTATTTT.

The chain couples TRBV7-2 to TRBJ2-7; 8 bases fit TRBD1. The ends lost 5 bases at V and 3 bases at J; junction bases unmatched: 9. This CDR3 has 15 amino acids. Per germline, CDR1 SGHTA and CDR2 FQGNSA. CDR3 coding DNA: TGTGCCAGCAGCGTAAGGGACAGGTCAAGCTACGAGCAGTACTTC. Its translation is CASSVRDRSSYEQYF.

The CDR3 loop reads CASSEGGLHQHF. The CDR3 region has the DNA TGTGCCAGCAGTGAAGGGGGCCTGCACCAGCATTTT. This chain uses TRBV6-1 with TRBJ1-5, with a weak D call TRBD1 (5 bases). Germline CDR1 is MNHNS and CDR2 is SASEGT. V dropped 1 base and J dropped 12 bases, with 10 bases sitting between them. The CDR3 covers 12 residues.

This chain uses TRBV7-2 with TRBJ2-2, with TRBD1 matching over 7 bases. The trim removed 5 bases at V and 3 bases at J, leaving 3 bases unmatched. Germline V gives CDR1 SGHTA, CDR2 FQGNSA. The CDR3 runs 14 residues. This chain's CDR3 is CASSRDRDTGELFF. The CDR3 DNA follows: TGTGCCAGCAGCCGCGACAGGGACACCGGGGAGCTGTTTTTT.

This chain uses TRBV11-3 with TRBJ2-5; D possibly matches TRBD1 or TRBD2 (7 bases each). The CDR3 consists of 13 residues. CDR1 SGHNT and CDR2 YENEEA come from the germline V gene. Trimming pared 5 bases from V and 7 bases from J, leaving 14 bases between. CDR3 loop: CASSPGGVGTQYF. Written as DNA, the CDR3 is TGTGCCAGCAGCCCAGGGGGGGTGGGGACCCAGTACTTC.